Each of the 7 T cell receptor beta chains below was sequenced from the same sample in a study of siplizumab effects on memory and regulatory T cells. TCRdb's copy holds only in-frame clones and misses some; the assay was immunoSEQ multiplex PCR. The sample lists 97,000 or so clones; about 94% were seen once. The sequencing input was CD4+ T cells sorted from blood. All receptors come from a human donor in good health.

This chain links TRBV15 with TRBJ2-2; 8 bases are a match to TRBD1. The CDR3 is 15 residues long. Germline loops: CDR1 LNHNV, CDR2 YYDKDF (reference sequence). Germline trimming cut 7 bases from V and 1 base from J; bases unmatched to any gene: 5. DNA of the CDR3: TGTGCCACCATGGGAGACAGGGGGAACACCGGGGAGCTGTTTTTT. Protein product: CATMGDRGNTGELFF.

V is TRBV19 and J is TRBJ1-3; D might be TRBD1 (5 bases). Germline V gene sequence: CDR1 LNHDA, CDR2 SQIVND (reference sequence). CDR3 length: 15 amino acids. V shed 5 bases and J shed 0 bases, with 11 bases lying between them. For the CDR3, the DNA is TGTGCCAGTAGTGAGACAGCTCTCTCTGGAAACACCATATATTTT. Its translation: CASSETALSGNTIYF. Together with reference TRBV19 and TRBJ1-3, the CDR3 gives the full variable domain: DGGITQSPKYLFRKEGQNVTLSCEQNLNHDAMYWYRQDPGQGLRLIYYSQIVNDFQKGDIAEGYSVSREKKESFPLTVTSAQKNPTAFYLCASSETALSGNTIYFGEGSWLTVV.

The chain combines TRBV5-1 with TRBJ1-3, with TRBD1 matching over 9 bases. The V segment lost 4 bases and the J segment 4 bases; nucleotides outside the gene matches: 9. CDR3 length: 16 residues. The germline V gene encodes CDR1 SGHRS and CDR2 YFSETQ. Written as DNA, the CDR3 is TGCGCCAGCAGCAAAGGGACGGGACAGGGCGGAAACACCATATATTTT. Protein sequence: CASSKGTGQGGNTIYF.

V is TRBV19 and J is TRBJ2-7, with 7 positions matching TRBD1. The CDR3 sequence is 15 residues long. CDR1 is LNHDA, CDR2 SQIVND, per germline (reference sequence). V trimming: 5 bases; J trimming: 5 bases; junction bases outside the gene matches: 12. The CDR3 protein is CASSFRQGNINEQYF. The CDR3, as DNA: TGTGCCAGTAGTTTTCGACAGGGAAATATCAACGAGCAGTACTTC.

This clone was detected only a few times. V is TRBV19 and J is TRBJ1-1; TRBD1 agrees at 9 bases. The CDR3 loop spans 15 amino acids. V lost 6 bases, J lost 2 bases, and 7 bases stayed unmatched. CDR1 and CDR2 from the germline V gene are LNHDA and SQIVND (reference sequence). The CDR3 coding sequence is TGTGCCAGTAGATTCCGGACAGGGGCTAACACTGAAGCTTTCTTT. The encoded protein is CASRFRTGANTEAFF. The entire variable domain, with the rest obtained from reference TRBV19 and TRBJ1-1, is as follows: DGGITQSPKYLFRKEGQNVTLSCEQNLNHDAMYWYRQDPGQGLRLIYYSQIVNDFQKGDIAEGYSVSREKKESFPLTVTSAQKNPTAFYLCASRFRTGANTEAFFGQGTRLTVV.

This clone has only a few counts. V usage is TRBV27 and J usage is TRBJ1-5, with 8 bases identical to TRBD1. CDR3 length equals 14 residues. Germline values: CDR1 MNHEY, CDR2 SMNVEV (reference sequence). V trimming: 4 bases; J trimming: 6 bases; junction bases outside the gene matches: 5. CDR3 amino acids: CASSSRTGTQPQHF. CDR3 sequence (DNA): TGTGCCAGCAGTTCTAGGACAGGGACTCAGCCCCAGCATTTT.

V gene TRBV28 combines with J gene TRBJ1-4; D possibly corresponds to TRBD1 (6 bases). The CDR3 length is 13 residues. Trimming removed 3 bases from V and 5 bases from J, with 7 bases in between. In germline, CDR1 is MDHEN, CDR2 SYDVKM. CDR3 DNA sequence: TGTGCCAGCAGTTTTGACAGGAATGAAAAACTGTTTTTT. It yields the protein CASSFDRNEKLFF. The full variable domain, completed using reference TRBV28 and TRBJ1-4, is DVKVTQSSRYLVKRTGEKVFLECVQDMDHENMFWYRQDPGLGLRLIYFSYDVKMKEKGDIPEGYSVSREKKERFSLILESASTNQTSMYLCASSFDRNEKLFFGSGTQLSVL.